Each of the 27 T cell receptor beta chains below was sequenced from the same sample in a study of blood T cell repertoires in COVID-19. Only in-frame clones appear in the TCRdb table, and some are missing; sequencing was by immunoSEQ multiplex PCR. The sample contains some 130,000 clones, approximately 81% of which appear only once. Sequencing used peripheral blood. The receptors shown here come from a woman in her twenties or thirties who had recovered from COVID-19.

This clone was observed a single time. The J gene is TRBJ2-5, the V gene TRBV5-4, with TRBD1 identical over 9 bases. The CDR3 is made up of 13 amino acids. Germline CDR1 is SGHNT and CDR2 is YYREEE (reference sequence). V lost 4 bases to trimming and J lost 5 bases; unmatched junction nucleotides: 3. The DNA for the CDR3 is TGTGCCAGCAGCCCGACAGGGGGGGAGACCCAGTACTTC. This gives the protein CASSPTGGETQYF.

This sequence joins TRBV7-9 and TRBJ1-3; tentative D call: TRBD1 (6 bases). The V gene's germline CDR1 is SEHNR and CDR2 FQNEAQ (reference sequence). CDR3 size: 14 residues. V gave up 8 bases and J gave up 8 bases, with 19 bases separating them. CDR3 protein: CASAYQGRLDTIYF. CDR3 bases: TGTGCCAGCGCGTATCAGGGGAGATTGGACACCATATATTTT.

The chain recombines TRBV14 with TRBJ2-5; possible D gene TRBD1, 6 bases. Germline V gene lookup returns CDR1 SGHDN and CDR2 FVKESK. This CDR3 has 12 amino acids. V gave up 6 bases and J gave up 14 bases, with 19 bases separating them. The CDR3 coding sequence is TGTGCCAGCAGGTCCGGGACAAATTTTTTATACTTC. Translated, it gives CASRSGTNFLYF. Using reference TRBV14 and TRBJ2-5 for the parts outside the CDR3, the full variable domain is EAGVTQFPSHSVIEKGQTVTLRCDPISGHDNLYWYRRVMGKEIKFLLHFVKESKQDESGMPNNRFLAERTGGTYSTLKVQPAELEDSGVYFCASRSGTNFLYFGPGTRLLVL.

The chain has TRBV5-4 and TRBJ2-6; 12 bases align to TRBD1. V shed 0 bases and J 2 bases; nucleotides not matched to a gene: 9. This CDR3 has 20 amino acids. Per germline, CDR1 SGHNT and CDR2 YYREEE (reference sequence). The CDR3 nucleotides read TGTGCCAGCAGCTTGGTGGGACAGGGGGCGCGGGTCGCTGGGGCCAACGTCCTGACTTTC. Its translation: CASSLVGQGARVAGANVLTF.

The V gene is TRBV29-1, the J gene TRBJ2-2; perhaps TRBD1 as D (5 bases). Germline V gene lookup returns CDR1 SQVTM and CDR2 ANQGSEA. This CDR3 has 13 residues. V shed 2 bases and J shed 2 bases, with 6 bases lying between them. The CDR3 DNA sequence: TGCAGCGTTGAACGGACAAACACCGGGGAGCTGTTTTTT. It specifies CSVERTNTGELFF.

The rearrangement links TRBV25-1 to TRBJ2-3; perhaps TRBD2 as D (6 bases). Trimming took off 2 bases at V and 5 bases at J, with 20 bases between the two ends. Per the germline V gene, CDR1 is MGHDK and CDR2 is SYGVNS. CDR3 size: 17 residues. The CDR3 DNA follows: TGTGCCAGCAGTGAAATTTCACGTCCGGGAGCAAAAGATACGCAGTATTTT. Amino acid sequence: CASSEISRPGAKDTQYF.

The chain combines TRBV7-2 with TRBJ2-2, with 12 positions matching TRBD2. The length of the CDR3 is 18 residues. The J segment lost 2 bases and the V segment lost 4 bases, leaving 8 bases of the junction unmatched. Germline V gene sequence: CDR1 SGHTA, CDR2 FQGNSA. As DNA, the CDR3 is TGTGCCAGCAGCTCTCGGACTAGCGGGGATACTAACACCGGGGAGCTGTTTTTT. This codes for CASSSRTSGDTNTGELFF. Based on the CDR3 plus reference TRBV7-2 and TRBJ2-2, the full variable domain is GAGVSQSPSNKVTEKGKDVELRCDPISGHTALYWYRQSLGQGLEFLIYFQGNSAPDKSGLPSDRFSAERTGGSVSTLTIQRTQQEDSAVYLCASSSRTSGDTNTGELFFGEGSRLTVL.

The gene calls are TRBV6-5 and TRBJ2-2; perhaps TRBD2 as D (6 bases). Between the trimmed V and J ends, which lost 4 bases and 0 bases, there was a span of 9 bases. The CDR3 is 15 amino acids. Germline V CDR1 and CDR2: MNHEY, SVGAGI. CDR3 loop: CASSWGTPNTGELFF. The DNA of the CDR3 is TGTGCCAGCAGTTGGGGGACTCCGAACACCGGGGAGCTGTTTTTT.

This chain joins TRBV2 and TRBJ2-1, with 9 nucleotides matching TRBD2. This CDR3 contains 15 residues. J lost 4 bases, V lost 6 bases, and 7 bases had no gene match. CDR1 is SNHLY and CDR2 is FYNNEI in the germline V gene. As DNA, the CDR3 is TGTGCCAGCAGAGGCGGGAGGGCCTCGTACAATGAGCAGTTCTTC. Its translation: CASRGGRASYNEQFF. The variable domain in full, with the rest retrieved from reference TRBV2 and TRBJ2-1, is EPEVTQTPSHQVTQMGQEVILRCVPISNHLYFYWYRQILGQKVEFLVSFYNNEISEKSEIFDDQFSVERPDGSNFTLKIRSTKLEDSAMYFCASRGGRASYNEQFFGPGTRLTVL.

DNA for the CDR3: TGCGCCAGCAGCTTGGTTCAAGGGGCGTCGGACGAGCAGTACTTC. Translating gives CASSLVQGASDEQYF. The chain uses TRBV5-1 and TRBJ2-7; D is possibly TRBD1 (5 bases). Germline V lookup: CDR1 SGHRS, CDR2 YFSETQ. The CDR3 is 15 amino acids. The germline V and J ends were trimmed by 0 bases and 5 bases, with 15 bases remaining between them.

J is TRBJ1-2 and V is TRBV2; D gene unclear. V shed 6 bases and J shed 5 bases, with 13 bases lying between them. CDR3 length equals 13 residues. The germline V gene has CDR1 SNHLY and CDR2 FYNNEI. CDR3: CASRTLITYGYTF. The CDR3 bases are TGTGCCAGCAGGACACTTATCACTTATGGCTACACCTTC.

This clone was detected many times. CDR3 region: CASSQVGQGNEKLFF. The CDR3 nucleotides read TGCGCCAGCAGCCAAGTTGGGCAGGGTAATGAAAAACTGTTTTTT. The V and J genes are TRBV4-1 and TRBJ1-4; tentative D call: TRBD1 (5 bases). Trimming left V 1 base short and J 4 bases short, with 10 bases between. There are 15 residues in the CDR3. Germline CDR1 MGHRA, CDR2 YSYEKL.

CDR3 in amino acids: CASSSPRTGGSLSEKLFF. The CDR3 coding sequence is TGTGCCAGTAGTTCACCCAGAACGGGGGGTTCCCTTTCGGAAAAACTGTTTTTT. The chain combines TRBV19 with TRBJ1-4; possible D gene TRBD1, 5 bases. CDR3 length equals 18 residues. V lost 5 bases and J lost 8, with 27 bases in between. Germline CDR1 is LNHDA and CDR2 is SQIVND (reference sequence).

This chain connects TRBV13 to TRBJ2-7, with 7 bases identical to TRBD1. The junction had 10 bases not matched to a gene; V was cut back by 5 bases and J by 3 bases. Germline V CDR1 and CDR2: PRHDT, FYEKMQ (reference sequence). The CDR3 spans 15 residues. CDR3 coding DNA: TGTGCCAGCAGCCAGTCTCCGGGACAGAACTACGAGCAGTACTTC. Translating gives CASSQSPGQNYEQYF.

The chain couples TRBV19 to TRBJ2-7; 13 nucleotides agree with TRBD2. This CDR3 is 15 amino acids long. J was trimmed by 2 bases and V by 4 bases; bases with no gene match: 2. Germline values: CDR1 LNHDA, CDR2 SQIVND (reference sequence). The CDR3 loop is CASSNGLAGAYEQYF. The CDR3 bases are TGTGCCAGTAGTAATGGACTAGCGGGGGCCTACGAGCAGTACTTC.

The rearrangement links TRBV5-1 to TRBJ1-2; 8 positions match TRBD1. Germline values: CDR1 SGHRS, CDR2 YFSETQ. The junction had 5 bases not matched to a gene; V was cut back by 0 bases and J by 4 bases. The CDR3 has 15 amino acids. The CDR3, as DNA: TGCGCCAGCAGCTTGGCAGGGGGCTTCCCCTATGGCTACACCTTC. It codes for CASSLAGGFPYGYTF. The full variable domain, with the rest looked up from reference TRBV5-1 and TRBJ1-2, is KAGVTQTPRYLIKTRGQQVTLSCSPISGHRSVSWYQQTPGQGLQFLFEYFSETQRNKGNFPGRFSGRQFSNSRSEMNVSTLELGDSALYLCASSLAGGFPYGYTFGSGTRLTVV.

This clone has more than one count but fewer than ten. The CDR3 sequence: CASSTGLAGGNEQFF. In DNA, the CDR3 is TGTGCCAGCAGTACCGGACTAGCGGGAGGCAATGAGCAGTTCTTC. The rearrangement uses TRBV6-6 and TRBJ2-1, with 14 bases that match TRBD2. The CDR3 has 15 amino acids. Germline CDR1 and CDR2: MNHNY and SVGAGI (reference sequence). V lost 5 bases, J lost 6 bases, and 3 bases stayed unmatched.

V is TRBV6-2 or TRBV6-3 and J is TRBJ2-5; D perhaps matches TRBD2 (6 bases). Germline CDR1 reads MNHEY; CDR2 reads SVGEGT. The CDR3 is 15 residues long. The ends were cut back, 2 bases at V and 9 bases at J, with 19 bases in the middle. The CDR3 loop reads CASSYNLIREEAQYF. The CDR3 nucleotides read TGTGCCAGCAGTTACAACCTCATCAGGGAGGAGGCCCAGTACTTC.

The V and J genes are TRBV9 and TRBJ2-7; TRBD1 aligns across 8 bases. This CDR3 is 16 amino acids long. Germline assignment: CDR1 SGDLS and CDR2 YYNGEE. V lost 0 bases, J lost 1 base, and 6 bases stayed unmatched. CDR3 DNA sequence: TGTGCCAGCAGCGTAGGGACAGGGACTCTTTCCTACGAGCAGTACTTC. Amino acids: CASSVGTGTLSYEQYF.

This chain links TRBV18 with TRBJ1-1; no clear D. CDR1 and CDR2 from the germline V gene are KGHSH and LQKENI. This CDR3 has 19 residues. Trimming shortened V by 2 bases and J by 0 bases, and 22 bases separated the two germline ends. CDR3 bases: TGTGCCAGCTCACCAAGCTCACGGGCCAGAAGCGGTATGAACACTGAAGCTTTCTTT. Translation: CASSPSSRARSGMNTEAFF.

This clone was counted between two and nine times. The chain has TRBV6-5 and TRBJ2-7, with 10 nucleotides matching TRBD2. The length of the CDR3 is 16 residues. With 4 bases clipped from V and 11 bases from J, the junction kept 17 bases outside the gene matches. Germline V CDR1 and CDR2: MNHEY, SVGAGI. The DNA for the CDR3 is TGTGCCAGCAGTTTTGCCACCCGGACTAGCGGACAAAAGGAGTACTTC. Amino acid sequence: CASSFATRTSGQKEYF.

The chain links TRBV12-5 to TRBJ1-4, with 8 bases matching TRBD1. J was trimmed by 7 bases and V by 0 bases; bases with no gene match: 13. The CDR3 length is 18 residues. Germline V gene lookup returns CDR1 LGHNT and CDR2 FRNRAP. CDR3 sequence reads: CASGLVGTGLSGREKLFF. DNA for the CDR3: TGTGCTAGTGGTTTGGTAGGGACAGGTCTCTCGGGCCGTGAAAAACTGTTTTTT.

V usage is TRBV19 and J usage is TRBJ2-1; possibly TRBD1 for D (6 bases). The CDR3 sequence is 15 residues long. V was clipped by 4 bases and J by 4 bases, with 14 bases between them. Per the germline V gene, CDR1 is LNHDA and CDR2 is SQIVND (reference sequence). The CDR3 nucleotides read TGTGCCAGTAGTACCCGGGAAGGGGGTTACAATGAGCAGTTCTTC. It specifies CASSTREGGYNEQFF.

The rearrangement links TRBV12-5 to TRBJ1-1; 7 bases align to TRBD1. This CDR3 region has 15 residues. The germline gives CDR1 LGHNT, CDR2 FRNRAP. With 1 base clipped from V and 0 bases from J, the junction kept 2 bases outside the gene matches. The CDR3, as DNA: TGTGCTAGTGGTTTGGCAGGGGGACTGAACACTGAAGCTTTCTTT. Amino acid sequence: CASGLAGGLNTEAFF.

The chain couples TRBV10-2 to TRBJ2-7; 11 bases line up with TRBD2. Germline V lookup: CDR1 WSHSY, CDR2 SAAADI. Germline trimming cut 5 bases from V and 3 bases from J; bases unmatched to any gene: 9. The CDR3 runs 16 residues. CDR3 amino acids: CASSYGTSGSSYEQYF. The CDR3 DNA reads as TGCGCCAGCAGTTACGGGACTAGCGGTTCCAGCTACGAGCAGTACTTC.

This clone was recorded once. V gene TRBV6-6 combines with J gene TRBJ1-4; possible D gene TRBD1, 6 bases. The CDR3 length is 15 residues. V lost 0 bases and J lost 6, with 11 bases in between. Germline loops: CDR1 MNHNY, CDR2 SVGAGI (reference sequence). The CDR3: CASSYSVQGDEKLFF. DNA for the CDR3: TGTGCCAGCAGTTACTCGGTACAGGGAGATGAAAAACTGTTTTTT.

This clone has just one count. The rearrangement links TRBV6-5 to TRBJ1-1; D call uncertain. The CDR3 consists of 14 residues. Trimming left V 6 bases short and J 1 base short, with 12 bases between. The germline CDR1 and CDR2 sequences are MNHEY and SVGAGI. CDR3: CASRYTAANTEAFF. The CDR3 DNA reads as TGTGCCAGCAGGTACACAGCAGCGAACACTGAAGCTTTCTTT.